This T cell receptor (beta chain) is drawn from a study of cytomegalovirus exposure and HLA in healthy donors. Study conclusions and caveats: TCR beta V- and J-gene trimming, according to a later analysis, was linked to a missense DCLRE1C variant. Among the sequence variants, a highly shared cluster was likely an artifact of sequencing. Analyzed later, most CMV-associated TCR beta chains appeared HLA-restricted.

The table lists this clone with a few counts. Its antigen is as yet unknown. The PCR contained 60 Vbeta and 13 Jbeta primers. Clones were sequenced by immunoSEQ multiplex PCR, and TCRdb holds only the in-frame ones, with some missing. The sample comprises approximately 170,000 clones, 73% of which are singletons, and roughly 5.4% rests with the top ten. The specimen was PBMCs. The sequence was obtained from a woman aged 18-29 years in good health and CMV-seropositive.

CDR3 DNA: TGCAGCGTTGAACGCGAATTGAACACTGAAGCTTTCTTT. Translation gives CSVERELNTEAFF. The chain is built from TRBV29-1 and TRBJ1-1; no reliable D call. CDR1 and CDR2 (germline): SQVTM, ANQGSEA. The V gene lost 2 bases and the J gene lost 0 bases, with 7 bases spanning the gap. This CDR3 spans 13 amino acids.